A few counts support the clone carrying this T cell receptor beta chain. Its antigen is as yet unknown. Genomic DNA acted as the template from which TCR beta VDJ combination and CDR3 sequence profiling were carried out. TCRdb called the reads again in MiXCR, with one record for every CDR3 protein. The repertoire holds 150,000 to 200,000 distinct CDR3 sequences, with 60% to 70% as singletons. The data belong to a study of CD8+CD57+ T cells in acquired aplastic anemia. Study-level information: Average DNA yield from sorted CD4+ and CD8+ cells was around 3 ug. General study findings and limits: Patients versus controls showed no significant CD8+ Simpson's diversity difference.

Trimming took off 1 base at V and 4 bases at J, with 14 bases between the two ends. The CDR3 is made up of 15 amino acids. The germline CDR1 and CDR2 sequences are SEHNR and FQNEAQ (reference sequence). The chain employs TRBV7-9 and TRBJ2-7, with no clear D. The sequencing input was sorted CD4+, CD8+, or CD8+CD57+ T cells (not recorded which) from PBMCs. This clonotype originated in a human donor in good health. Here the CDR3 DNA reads TGTGCCAGCAGCTTAGGGGAACGTTGGCCTTACGAGCAGTACTTC. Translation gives CASSLGERWPYEQYF. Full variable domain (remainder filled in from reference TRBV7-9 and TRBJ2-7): DTGVSQNPRHKITKRGQNVTFRCDPISEHNRLYWYRQTLGQGPEFLTYFQNEAQLEKSRLLSDRFSAERPKGSFSTLEIQRTEQGDSAMYLCASSLGERWPYEQYFGPGTRLTVT.